This TCR beta chain stems from a study of PD-1 blockade in classical Hodgkin lymphoma. Sequenced by immunoSEQ multiplex PCR; TCRdb stores in-frame clones only, minus some. The table lists roughly 81,000 clones, around 90% of them singletons, with around 2.4% in the top ten. All patients relapsed after autologous stem cell transplantation, and brentuximab vedotin exposure varied. This CDR3 has 16 residues. Germline CDR1 SGHAT, CDR2 FQNNGV. Trimming cost V 0 bases and J 3 bases, with 15 bases left between them. The chain combines TRBV11-2 with TRBJ2-7, with TRBD2 as a possible D gene (5 bases). The sample was peripheral blood mononuclear cells (PBMCs), taken before the second cycle of nivolumab. The clonotype originates from a human donor with classical Hodgkin lymphoma. For the CDR3, the DNA is TGTGCCAGCAGCTTAGATTTTGGCGGGCCGAGCTACGAGCAGTACTTC. This translates into CASSLDFGGPSYEQYF.